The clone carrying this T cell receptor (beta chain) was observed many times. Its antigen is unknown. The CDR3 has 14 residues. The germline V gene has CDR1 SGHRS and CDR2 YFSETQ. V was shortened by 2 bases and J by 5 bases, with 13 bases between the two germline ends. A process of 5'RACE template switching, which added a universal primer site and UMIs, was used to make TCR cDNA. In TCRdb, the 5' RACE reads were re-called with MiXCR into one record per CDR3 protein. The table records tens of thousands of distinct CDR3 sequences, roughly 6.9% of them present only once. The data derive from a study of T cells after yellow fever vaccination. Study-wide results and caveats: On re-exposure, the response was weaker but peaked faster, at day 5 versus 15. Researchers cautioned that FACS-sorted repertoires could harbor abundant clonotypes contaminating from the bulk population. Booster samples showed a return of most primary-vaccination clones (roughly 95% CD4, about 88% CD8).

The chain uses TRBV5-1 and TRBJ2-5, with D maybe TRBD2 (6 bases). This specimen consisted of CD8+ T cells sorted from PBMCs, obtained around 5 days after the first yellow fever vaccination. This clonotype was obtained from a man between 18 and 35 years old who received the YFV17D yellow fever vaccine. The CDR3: CASSLLQGGETQYF. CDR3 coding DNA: TGCGCCAGCAGCTTACTCCAGGGAGGCGAGACCCAGTACTTC.